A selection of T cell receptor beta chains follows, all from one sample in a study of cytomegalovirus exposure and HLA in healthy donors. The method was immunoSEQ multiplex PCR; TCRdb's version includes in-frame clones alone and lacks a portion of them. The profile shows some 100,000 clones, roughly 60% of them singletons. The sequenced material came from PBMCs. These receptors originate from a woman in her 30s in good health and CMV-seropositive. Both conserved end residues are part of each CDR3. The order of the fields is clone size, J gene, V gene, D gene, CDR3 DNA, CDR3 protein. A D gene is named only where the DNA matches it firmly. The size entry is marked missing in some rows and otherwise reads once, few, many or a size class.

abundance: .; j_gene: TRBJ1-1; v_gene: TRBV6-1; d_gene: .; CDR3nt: TGTGCCAGCACCCGAAGGCAGGGGGAAGCTTTCTTT; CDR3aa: CASTRRQGEAFF
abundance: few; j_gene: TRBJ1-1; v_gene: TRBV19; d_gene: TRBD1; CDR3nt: TGTGCCAGTAGTTGGGACAGGGCGTCCTCTGAAGCTTTCTTT; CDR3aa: CASSWDRASSEAFF
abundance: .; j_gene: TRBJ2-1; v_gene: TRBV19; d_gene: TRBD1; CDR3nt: TGTGCCAGTAGTACCGGGACAGGGTTTGACAATGAGCAGTTCTTC; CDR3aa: CASSTGTGFDNEQFF
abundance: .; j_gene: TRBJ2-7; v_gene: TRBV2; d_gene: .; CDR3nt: TGTGCCAGCAGGCTCGAGGCCAGGGCAACCTACGAGCAGTACTTC; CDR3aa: CASRLEARATYEQYF
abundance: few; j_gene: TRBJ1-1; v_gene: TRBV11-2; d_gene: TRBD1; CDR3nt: TGTGCCAGCAGCAACACAATGGGGACAGGCGACCCTATGAACACTGAAGCTTTCTTT; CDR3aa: CASSNTMGTGDPMNTEAFF
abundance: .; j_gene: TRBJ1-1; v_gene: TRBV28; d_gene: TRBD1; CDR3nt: TGTGCCAGCAGTTTAGGGACAGTCAGGGAAGCTTTCTTT; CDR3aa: CASSLGTVREAFF
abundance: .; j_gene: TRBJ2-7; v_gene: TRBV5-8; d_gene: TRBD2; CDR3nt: TGTGCCAGCAGCACCGGGACTAGCGGGGGCTACGAGCAGTACTTC; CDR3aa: CASSTGTSGGYEQYF
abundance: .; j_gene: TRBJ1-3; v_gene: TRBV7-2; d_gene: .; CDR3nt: TGTGCCAGCAGCTTGGCTGAGACTGCTGGAAACACCATATATTTT; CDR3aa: CASSLAETAGNTIYF
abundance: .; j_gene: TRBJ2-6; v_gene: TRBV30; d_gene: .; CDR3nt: TGTGCCTGGTACAGGTACTCTGGGGCCAACGTCCTGACTTTC; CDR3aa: CAWYRYSGANVLTF
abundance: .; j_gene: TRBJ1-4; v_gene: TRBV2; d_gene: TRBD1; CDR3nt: TGTGCCAGCATGAGACAGGGGGTTACGACTAATGAAAAACTGTTTTTT; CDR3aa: CASMRQGVTTNEKLFF
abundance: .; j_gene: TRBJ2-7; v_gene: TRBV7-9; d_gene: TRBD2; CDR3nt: TGTTCCAGCAGCCTTGGGACTAGCGGGCTTCCCTACGAGCAGTACTTC; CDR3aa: CSSSLGTSGLPYEQYF
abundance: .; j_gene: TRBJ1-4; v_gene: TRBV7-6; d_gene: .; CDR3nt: TGTGCCAGCAGCAGAGCAGGAAATTCTAATGAAAAACTGTTTTTT; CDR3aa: CASSRAGNSNEKLFF
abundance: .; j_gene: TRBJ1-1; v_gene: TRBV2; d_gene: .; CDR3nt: TGTGCCAGTTCCGGGTCCAATATGAACACTGAGGCTTTCTTT; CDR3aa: CASSGSNMNTEAFF
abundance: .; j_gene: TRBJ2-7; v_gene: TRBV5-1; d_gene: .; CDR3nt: TGCGCCAGCAGCTCGGGGTGGGGATACGAGCAGTACTTC; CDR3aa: CASSSGWGYEQYF
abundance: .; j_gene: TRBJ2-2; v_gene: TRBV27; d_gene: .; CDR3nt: TGTGCCAGCAGTTTATCTAATACCGGGGAGCTGTTTTTT; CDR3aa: CASSLSNTGELFF
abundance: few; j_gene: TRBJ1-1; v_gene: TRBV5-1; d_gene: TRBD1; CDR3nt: TGCGCCAGCAGCCTGAGAGGGGGCCAGGGAGTTACTGAAGCTTTCTTT; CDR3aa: CASSLRGGQGVTEAFF
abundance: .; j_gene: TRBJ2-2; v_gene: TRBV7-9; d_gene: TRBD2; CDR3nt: TGTTCCAGCAGCTTATATGGCAGACGGGAGGCCGGGGAGCTGTTTTTT; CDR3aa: CSSSLYGRREAGELFF
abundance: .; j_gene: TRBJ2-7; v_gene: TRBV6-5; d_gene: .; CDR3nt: TGTGCCTCAAAGGGACATTTCTACGAGCAGTACTTC; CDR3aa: CASKGHFYEQYF
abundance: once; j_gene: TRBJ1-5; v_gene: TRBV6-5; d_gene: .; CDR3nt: TGTGCCAGCAGTTCAGAATATAGCAATCAGCCCCAGCATTTT; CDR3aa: CASSSEYSNQPQHF
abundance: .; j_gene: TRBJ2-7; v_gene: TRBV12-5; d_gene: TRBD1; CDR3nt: TGTGCTAGTGGTAGGACAGGGTCCTCCTACGAGCAGTACTTC; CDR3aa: CASGRTGSSYEQYF
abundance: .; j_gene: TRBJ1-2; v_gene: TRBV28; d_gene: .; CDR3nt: TGTGCCAGCAGTTTATATGGGGCGGTCCGTGGCTACACCTTC; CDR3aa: CASSLYGAVRGYTF
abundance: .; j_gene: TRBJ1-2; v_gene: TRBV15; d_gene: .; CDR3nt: TGTGCCACCAGCAGAGACCAGACAGTAGCCTATGGCTACACCTTC; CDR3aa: CATSRDQTVAYGYTF
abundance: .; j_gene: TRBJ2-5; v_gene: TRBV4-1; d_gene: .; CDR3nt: TGCGCCAGCAGCCCCGTGGACTCTCGGGGAAAGACCCAGTACTTC; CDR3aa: CASSPVDSRGKTQYF
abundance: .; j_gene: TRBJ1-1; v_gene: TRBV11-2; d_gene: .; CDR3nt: TGTGCCAGCAGCTTAGAGTCCCGGGGGAACACTGAAGCTTTCTTT; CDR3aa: CASSLESRGNTEAFF
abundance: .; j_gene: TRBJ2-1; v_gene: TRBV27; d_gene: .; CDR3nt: TGTGCCAGCAGTTTATCGTGGAGCTTCTCCTACAATGAGCAGTTCTTC; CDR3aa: CASSLSWSFSYNEQFF
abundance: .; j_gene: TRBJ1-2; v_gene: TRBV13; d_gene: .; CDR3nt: TGTGCCAGCAGCTTAGGTGCAGGGGCCTACTATGGCTACACCTTC; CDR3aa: CASSLGAGAYYGYTF
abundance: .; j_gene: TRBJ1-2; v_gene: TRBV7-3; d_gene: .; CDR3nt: TGTGCCAGCAGCCCCTTACAGGGATTTCATCCCACCTTC; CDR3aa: CASSPLQGFHPTF
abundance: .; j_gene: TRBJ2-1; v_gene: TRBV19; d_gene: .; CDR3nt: TGTGCCAGTAGTAGCGGTAGCGGCGCTGAAAGCTCCTACAATGAGCAGTTCTTC; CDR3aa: CASSSGSGAESSYNEQFF
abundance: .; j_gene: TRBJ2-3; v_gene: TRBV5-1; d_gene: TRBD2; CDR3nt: TGCGCCAGCAGCCGACGGACTAGCGGGGTTGGGTCAGATACGCAGTATTTT; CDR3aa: CASSRRTSGVGSDTQYF
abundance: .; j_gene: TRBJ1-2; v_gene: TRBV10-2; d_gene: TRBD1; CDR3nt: TGCGCCAGCAGTGAGTCGTACGGACAGGGCTATGGCTACACCTTC; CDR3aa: CASSESYGQGYGYTF
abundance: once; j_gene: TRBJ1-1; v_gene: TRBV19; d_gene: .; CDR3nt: TGTGCCAGTAGTATCTGGGCAGGGGTGAACACTGAAGCTTTCTTT; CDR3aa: CASSIWAGVNTEAFF
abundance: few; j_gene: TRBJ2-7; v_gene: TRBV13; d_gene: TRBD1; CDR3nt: TGTGCCAGCAGCCCGGGACAGGGGATACACGAGCAGTACTTC; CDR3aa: CASSPGQGIHEQYF
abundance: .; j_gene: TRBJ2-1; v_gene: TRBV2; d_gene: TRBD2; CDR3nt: TGTGCCAGTCGCTACGGGACTAGCGGGGCAGGGGTTGGAGATGAGCAGTTCTTC; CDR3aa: CASRYGTSGAGVGDEQFF
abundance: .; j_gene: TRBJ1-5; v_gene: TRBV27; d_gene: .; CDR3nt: TGTGCCAGCAGTGGAACAGGGAATCAGCCCCAGCATTTT; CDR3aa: CASSGTGNQPQHF
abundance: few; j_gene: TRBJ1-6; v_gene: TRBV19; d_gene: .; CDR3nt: TGTGCCAGTAACCCAACAGGGAGAGCTAATAATTCACCCCTCCACTTT; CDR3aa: CASNPTGRANNSPLHF
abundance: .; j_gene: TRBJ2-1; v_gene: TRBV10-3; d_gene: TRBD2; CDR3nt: TGTGCCATCAGTGATTCTAGCGGGATATACAATGAGCAGTTCTTC; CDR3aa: CAISDSSGIYNEQFF
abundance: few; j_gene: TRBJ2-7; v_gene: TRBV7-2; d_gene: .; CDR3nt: TGTGCCAGCAGCGGACAATCCTCCTACGAGCAGTACTTC; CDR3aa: CASSGQSSYEQYF
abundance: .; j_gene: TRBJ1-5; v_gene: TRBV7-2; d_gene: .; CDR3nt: TGTGCCAGCAGCTTCTGGGGGAGGGGGGAGGGTCAGCCCCAGCATTTT; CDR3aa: CASSFWGRGEGQPQHF
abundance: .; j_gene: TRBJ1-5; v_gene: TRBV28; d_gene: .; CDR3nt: TGTGCCAGCAGTCCGCTTTGGCCTAGCAATCAGCCCCAGCATTTT; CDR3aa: CASSPLWPSNQPQHF
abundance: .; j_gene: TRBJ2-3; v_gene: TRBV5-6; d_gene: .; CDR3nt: TGTGCCAGCAGCTTGGGCTGGGGAGAGAGCACAGATACGCAGTATTTT; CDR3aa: CASSLGWGESTDTQYF
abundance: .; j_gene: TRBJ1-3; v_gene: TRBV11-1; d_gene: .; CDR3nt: TGTGCCAGCAGCTTCCGCAGGTCCGACACCATATATTTT; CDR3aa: CASSFRRSDTIYF
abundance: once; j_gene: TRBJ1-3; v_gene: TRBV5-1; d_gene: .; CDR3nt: TGCGCCAGCAGCTCAGGGCTATCTGGAAACACCATATATTTT; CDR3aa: CASSSGLSGNTIYF
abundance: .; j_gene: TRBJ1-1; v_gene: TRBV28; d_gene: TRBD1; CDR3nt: TGTGCCAGCAGTGACCCAGGGGGCAACACTGAAGCTTTCTTT; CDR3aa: CASSDPGGNTEAFF
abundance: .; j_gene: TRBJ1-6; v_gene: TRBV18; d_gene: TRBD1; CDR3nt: TGTGCCAGCTCACCACCGACAGGGCTCTATAATTCACCCCTCCACTTT; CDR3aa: CASSPPTGLYNSPLHF
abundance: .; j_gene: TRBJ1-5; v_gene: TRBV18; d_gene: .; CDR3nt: TGTGCCAGCTCTTACGGGACACACGATCAGCCCCAGCATTTT; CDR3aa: CASSYGTHDQPQHF
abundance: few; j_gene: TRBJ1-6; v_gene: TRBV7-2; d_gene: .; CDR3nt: TGTGCCAGCAGGGAAACAGGGCTTCAGAATTCACCCCTCCACTTT; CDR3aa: CASRETGLQNSPLHF
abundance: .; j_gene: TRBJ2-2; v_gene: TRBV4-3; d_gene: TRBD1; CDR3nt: TGCGCCAGCAGCCAAGGGGTGGGACAGGGGGCGGTGGACACCGGGGAGCTGTTTTTT; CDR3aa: CASSQGVGQGAVDTGELFF
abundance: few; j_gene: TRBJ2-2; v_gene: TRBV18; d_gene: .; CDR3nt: TGTGCCAGCTCACCATACAGGGCAGGGACAACTCCAAGGATTCCAGGGGAGCTGTTTTTT; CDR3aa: CASSPYRAGTTPRIPGELFF
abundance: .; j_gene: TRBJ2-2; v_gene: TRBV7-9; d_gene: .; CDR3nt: TGTGCCAGCAGCTTGACAGGAGAGCGGACCGGGGAGCTGTTTTTT; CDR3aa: CASSLTGERTGELFF
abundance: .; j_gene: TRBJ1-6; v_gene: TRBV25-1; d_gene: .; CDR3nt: TGTGCCAGCAGTGAAGTGGGACAAAATAATTCACCCCTCCACTTT; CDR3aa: CASSEVGQNNSPLHF
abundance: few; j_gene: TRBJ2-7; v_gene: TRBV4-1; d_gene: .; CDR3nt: TGCGCCAGCAGCCAAGGGCGCGGGGGCCTCTCCTACGAGCAGTACTTC; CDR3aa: CASSQGRGGLSYEQYF
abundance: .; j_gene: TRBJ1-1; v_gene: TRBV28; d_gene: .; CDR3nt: TGTGCCAGCAGTGCTACAGTGAACACTGAAGCTTTCTTT; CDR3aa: CASSATVNTEAFF
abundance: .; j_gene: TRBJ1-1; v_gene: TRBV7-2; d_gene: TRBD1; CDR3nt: TGTGCCAGCAGCTTATCGGGACAGCAGACTGAAGCTTTCTTT; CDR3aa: CASSLSGQQTEAFF
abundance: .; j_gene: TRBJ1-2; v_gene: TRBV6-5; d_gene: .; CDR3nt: TGTGCCAGCAGTTACAAGAGGGGGGGTGGCTACCCCTTC; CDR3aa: CASSYKRGGGYPF
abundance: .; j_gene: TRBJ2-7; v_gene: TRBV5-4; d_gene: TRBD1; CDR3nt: TGTGCCAGCAGCCCCGGGACAGTCTACGAGCAGTACTTC; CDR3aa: CASSPGTVYEQYF
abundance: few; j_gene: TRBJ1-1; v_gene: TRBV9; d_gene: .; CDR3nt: TGTGCCAGCAGCGCCCGGGGGACTGAAGCTTTCTTT; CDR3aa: CASSARGTEAFF
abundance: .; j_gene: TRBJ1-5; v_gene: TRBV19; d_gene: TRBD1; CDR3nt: TGTGCCAGTAGTATGGACAGGGATCAGCCCCAGCATTTT; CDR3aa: CASSMDRDQPQHF
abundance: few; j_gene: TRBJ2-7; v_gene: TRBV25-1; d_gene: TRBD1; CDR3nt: TGTGCCAGCAGTAAGGACAGGGTGAGAAGCGAGCAGTACTTC; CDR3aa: CASSKDRVRSEQYF
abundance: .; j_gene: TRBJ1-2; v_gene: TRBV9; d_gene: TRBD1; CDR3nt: TGTGCCAGCAGCCCCAGTCCCGGGACAGGGTTCGGGTACAAAGGCTACACCTTC; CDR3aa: CASSPSPGTGFGYKGYTF